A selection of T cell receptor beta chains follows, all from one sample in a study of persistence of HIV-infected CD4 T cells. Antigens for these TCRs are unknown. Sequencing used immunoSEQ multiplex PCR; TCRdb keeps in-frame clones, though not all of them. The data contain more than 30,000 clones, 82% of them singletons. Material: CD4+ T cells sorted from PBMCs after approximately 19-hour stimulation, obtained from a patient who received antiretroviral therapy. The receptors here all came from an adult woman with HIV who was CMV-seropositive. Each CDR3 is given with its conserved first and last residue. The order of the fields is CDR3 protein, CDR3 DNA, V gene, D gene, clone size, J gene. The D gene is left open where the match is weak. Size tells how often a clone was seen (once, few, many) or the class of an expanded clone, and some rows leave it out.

CDR3aa: CASSPLQTSTDTQYF
CDR3nt: TGTGCCAGCAGCCCCCTTCAAACTAGCACAGATACGCAGTATTTT
v_gene: TRBV21-1
d_gene: NA
abundance: NA
j_gene: TRBJ2-3

CDR3aa: CASSFSTDTEAFF
CDR3nt: TGTGCCAGCAGCTTCTCGACCGACACTGAAGCTTTCTTT
v_gene: TRBV11-3
d_gene: NA
abundance: NA
j_gene: TRBJ1-1

CDR3aa: CASNPDRTAFFGYTF
CDR3nt: TGTGCCAGCAACCCGGACAGAACCGCGTTTTTCGGCTACACCTTC
v_gene: TRBV6-5
d_gene: NA
abundance: NA
j_gene: TRBJ1-2

CDR3aa: CATSDPTGGDEQYF
CDR3nt: TGTGCCACCAGTGATCCGACAGGGGGCGACGAGCAGTACTTC
v_gene: TRBV24-1
d_gene: TRBD1
abundance: NA
j_gene: TRBJ2-7

CDR3aa: CASSVFWDYNEQFF
CDR3nt: TGTGCCAGCAGCGTATTCTGGGACTACAATGAGCAGTTCTTC
v_gene: TRBV9
d_gene: NA
abundance: once
j_gene: TRBJ2-1

CDR3aa: CASSLTGDVNTEAFF
CDR3nt: TGCGCCAGCAGCTTGACAGGGGACGTAAACACTGAAGCTTTCTTT
v_gene: TRBV5-1
d_gene: TRBD1
abundance: NA
j_gene: TRBJ1-1

CDR3aa: CARKSPELNEKLFF
CDR3nt: TGTGCCCGAAAGAGCCCGGAGCTTAATGAAAAACTGTTTTTT
v_gene: TRBV6-5
d_gene: NA
abundance: NA
j_gene: TRBJ1-4

CDR3aa: CASSQGGGAADTQYF
CDR3nt: TGCGCCAGCAGCCAAGGAGGGGGCGCGGCAGATACGCAGTATTTT
v_gene: TRBV4-1
d_gene: TRBD1
abundance: NA
j_gene: TRBJ2-3

CDR3aa: CASSNRVEAFF
CDR3nt: TGTGCCAGCAGTAACAGGGTTGAGGCTTTCTTT
v_gene: TRBV6-5
d_gene: NA
abundance: NA
j_gene: TRBJ1-1

CDR3aa: CASSVGTGKDEQFF
CDR3nt: TGTGCCAGCAGCGTTGGGACAGGGAAGGATGAGCAGTTCTTC
v_gene: TRBV9
d_gene: TRBD1
abundance: NA
j_gene: TRBJ2-1

CDR3aa: CASSIDSPYTVNEAFF
CDR3nt: TGTGCCAGTAGTATAGATTCCCCCTACACAGTAAATGAAGCTTTCTTT
v_gene: TRBV19
d_gene: NA
abundance: NA
j_gene: TRBJ1-1

CDR3aa: CASSLAEQGRGGELFF
CDR3nt: TGCGCCAGCAGCTTGGCGGAACAGGGAAGGGGCGGGGAGCTGTTTTTT
v_gene: TRBV5-1
d_gene: NA
abundance: NA
j_gene: TRBJ2-2

CDR3aa: CASSPAPLAEETQYF
CDR3nt: TGTGCCAGCAGCCCGGCCCCCCTAGCCGAAGAGACCCAGTACTTC
v_gene: TRBV7-2
d_gene: NA
abundance: NA
j_gene: TRBJ2-5

CDR3aa: CASSTGNYGYTF
CDR3nt: TGTGCCAGCTCAACAGGGAACTATGGCTACACCTTC
v_gene: TRBV2
d_gene: NA
abundance: once
j_gene: TRBJ1-2

CDR3aa: CAIRSGSTDTQYF
CDR3nt: TGTGCCATCAGGAGCGGTAGCACAGATACGCAGTATTTT
v_gene: TRBV10-3
d_gene: NA
abundance: NA
j_gene: TRBJ2-3

CDR3aa: CASSETGVPDWGKETQYF
CDR3nt: TGTGCCAGCAGTGAAACAGGGGTCCCCGACTGGGGCAAAGAGACCCAGTACTTC
v_gene: TRBV2
d_gene: TRBD1
abundance: NA
j_gene: TRBJ2-5

CDR3aa: CASSDPPGLREEQFF
CDR3nt: TGCGCCAGCAGTGACCCACCGGGACTTCGAGAGGAGCAGTTCTTC
v_gene: TRBV10-1
d_gene: NA
abundance: NA
j_gene: TRBJ2-1

CDR3aa: CASSQTGYTGELFF
CDR3nt: TGTGCCAGCAGCCAGACAGGGTACACCGGGGAGCTGTTTTTT
v_gene: TRBV7-3
d_gene: TRBD1
abundance: NA
j_gene: TRBJ2-2

CDR3aa: CASRNDRGYGYTF
CDR3nt: TGTGCCAGCCGGAACGACAGGGGGTATGGCTACACCTTC
v_gene: TRBV28
d_gene: TRBD1
abundance: once
j_gene: TRBJ1-2

CDR3aa: CASSGTGLSNEKLFF
CDR3nt: TGCGCCAGCAGCGGTACAGGGCTTTCTAATGAAAAACTGTTTTTT
v_gene: TRBV5-1
d_gene: NA
abundance: NA
j_gene: TRBJ1-4

CDR3aa: CASSDGQGRAPIPHGYTF
CDR3nt: TGTGCCAGCAGCGACGGACAGGGGAGGGCTCCTATCCCCCATGGCTACACCTTC
v_gene: TRBV9
d_gene: TRBD1
abundance: NA
j_gene: TRBJ1-2

CDR3aa: CASSRYEQPPYEQYF
CDR3nt: TGTGCCAGCTCACGATATGAACAACCACCCTACGAGCAGTACTTC
v_gene: TRBV18
d_gene: NA
abundance: NA
j_gene: TRBJ2-7

CDR3aa: CASNTEASGANVLTF
CDR3nt: TGTGCCAGTAACACAGAAGCCTCTGGGGCCAACGTCCTGACTTTC
v_gene: TRBV19
d_gene: NA
abundance: NA
j_gene: TRBJ2-6

CDR3aa: CASSIVSQGFEYF
CDR3nt: TGTGCCAGTAGTATAGTAAGCCAGGGATTCGAGTACTTC
v_gene: TRBV19
d_gene: NA
abundance: NA
j_gene: TRBJ2-4

CDR3aa: CASADRPYEQYF
CDR3nt: TGTGCCAGTGCAGACAGACCATACGAGCAGTACTTC
v_gene: TRBV19
d_gene: NA
abundance: NA
j_gene: TRBJ2-7

CDR3aa: CSVADRAGELFF
CDR3nt: TGCAGCGTCGCAGACAGGGCCGGGGAGCTGTTTTTT
v_gene: TRBV29-1
d_gene: TRBD1
abundance: NA
j_gene: TRBJ2-2

CDR3aa: CASSGLYEQYF
CDR3nt: TGTGCCAGCAGCGGACTCTACGAGCAGTACTTC
v_gene: TRBV3-1/TRBV3-2
d_gene: NA
abundance: NA
j_gene: TRBJ2-7

CDR3aa: CASTTAVGGTEAFF
CDR3nt: TGTGCCAGTACCACTGCAGTGGGTGGCACTGAAGCTTTCTTT
v_gene: TRBV19
d_gene: NA
abundance: NA
j_gene: TRBJ1-1